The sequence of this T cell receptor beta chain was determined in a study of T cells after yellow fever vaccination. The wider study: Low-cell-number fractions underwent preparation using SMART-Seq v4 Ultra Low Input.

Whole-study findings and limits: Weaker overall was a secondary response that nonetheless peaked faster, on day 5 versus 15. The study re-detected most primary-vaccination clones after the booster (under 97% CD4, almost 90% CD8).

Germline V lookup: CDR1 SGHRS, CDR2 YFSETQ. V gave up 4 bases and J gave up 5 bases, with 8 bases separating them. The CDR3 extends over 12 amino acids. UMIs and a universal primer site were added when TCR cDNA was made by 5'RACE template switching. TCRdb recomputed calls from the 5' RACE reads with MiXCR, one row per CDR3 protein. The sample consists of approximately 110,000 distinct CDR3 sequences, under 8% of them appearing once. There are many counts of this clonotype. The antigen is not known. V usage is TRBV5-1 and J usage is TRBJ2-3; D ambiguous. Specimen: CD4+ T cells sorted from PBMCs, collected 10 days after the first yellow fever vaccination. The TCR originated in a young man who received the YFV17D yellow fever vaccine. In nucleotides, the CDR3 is TGCGCCAGCAGCCCAACTATAGATACGCAGTATTTT. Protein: CASSPTIDTQYF.